This T cell receptor beta chain came from a study of T cell responses to AZD1222 COVID-19 vaccine. General observations from the study: It was only a handful of AZD1222 recipients who were seropositive at baseline. Spike-specific TCRs gained breadth and depth after people received two AZD1222 doses. White British people made up most donors, females outnumbered males, and clonal diversity was possibly underestimated.

Using immunoSEQ multiplex PCR, the repertoire was profiled, and TCRdb retains in-frame clones only, with some absent. There are 150,000 to 200,000 clones in the sample; around nine tenths occur only once, and less than 3% lies in the top ten. Trimming shortened V by 0 bases and J by 8 bases, and 8 bases separated the two germline ends. This CDR3 region has 13 residues. The germline CDR1 and CDR2 sequences are SNHLY and FYNNEI. On this clone itself: Antigen specificity is unknown.

The V call is TRBV2, the J call TRBJ2-1; tentative D call: TRBD2 (5 bases). This TCR came from an adult in good health. The material was peripheral blood, obtained on day 0 of AZD1222 vaccination. CDR3 loop: CASSEALADEQFF. The CDR3 DNA follows: TGTGCCAGCAGTGAAGCCCTAGCCGATGAGCAGTTCTTC.